One and the same sample provided the 21 T cell receptor beta chains below, sequenced in a study of CD8+ T cells in alopecia areata. cDNA prepared by RNA extraction and subsequent reverse transcription served as the template for sequencing. TCRdb keeps only in-frame clones here, not all; method: immunoSEQ multiplex PCR. This table holds about 180,000 clones, approximately 62% found once. The input for sequencing was CD4+ T cells sorted from blood, taken at week 0. The source is a human donor with alopecia areata.

J is TRBJ2-7 and V is TRBV30, with D hard to call. CDR1 and CDR2 from the germline V gene are GTSNPN and SVGIG (reference sequence). The CDR3 has 11 residues. Trimming shortened V by 6 bases and J by 3 bases, and 9 bases separated the two germline ends. CDR3 coding DNA: TGTGCCTGTGATACTAACTACGAGCAGTACTTC. It codes for CACDTNYEQYF. Variable domain in full (rest from reference TRBV30 and TRBJ2-7): SQTIHQWPATLVQPVGSPLSLECTVEGTSNPNLYWYRQAAGRGLQLLFYSVGIGQISSEVPQNLSASRPQDRQFILSSKKLLLSDSGFYLCACDTNYEQYFGPGTRLTVT.

The chain recombines TRBV5-6 with TRBJ1-6; TRBD1 might be the D (6 bases). The CDR3 runs to 13 residues. CDR1 and CDR2 from the germline V gene are SGHDT and YYEEEE. Trimming removed 2 bases from V and 10 bases from J, with 10 bases in between. CDR3 amino acids: CASSFTGGSPLHF. The CDR3, as DNA: TGTGCCAGCAGCTTCACCGGGGGCTCACCCCTCCACTTT.

V and J are TRBV6-5 and TRBJ1-1; D not resolved. V was cut by 0 bases and J by 4 bases, with 12 bases left in between. Germline lookup yields CDR1 MNHEY and CDR2 SVGAGI. The CDR3 loop spans 15 amino acids. CDR3 in amino acids: CASSYSARWATEAFF. The CDR3 DNA reads as TGTGCCAGCAGTTACTCAGCCAGATGGGCCACTGAAGCTTTCTTT.

The chain links TRBV27 to TRBJ2-2; D is undetermined. Germline assignment: CDR1 MNHEY and CDR2 SMNVEV (reference sequence). This CDR3 spans 9 amino acids. Trimming shortened V by 7 bases and J by 6 bases, and 0 bases separated the two germline ends. CDR3 amino acids: CASTGELFF. As DNA, the CDR3 is TGTGCCAGCACCGGGGAGCTGTTTTTT.

The V call is TRBV27, the J call TRBJ1-5; 8 bases line up with TRBD1. With V trimmed by 6 bases and J by 8 bases, 9 bases remained unmatched. CDR1 is MNHEY and CDR2 is SMNVEV in the germline V gene (reference sequence). This CDR3 region has 14 residues. The CDR3 DNA reads as TGTGCCAGCAGAAGATCAGGGGGCCGGGAGCCCCAGCATTTT. Translation: CASRRSGGREPQHF.

The chain joins TRBV5-5 to TRBJ2-5, with D perhaps assigned TRBD1 or TRBD2 (5 bases each). This CDR3 is 14 amino acids long. Germline lookup yields CDR1 SGHKS and CDR2 YYEKEE (reference sequence). V lost 0 bases and J 0 bases, leaving 6 bases between the germline ends. The CDR3 loop is CASSLGGHQETQYF. CDR3 coding DNA: TGTGCCAGCAGCTTGGGGGGACACCAAGAGACCCAGTACTTC. Using reference TRBV5-5 and TRBJ2-5 for the parts outside the CDR3, the full variable domain is DAGVTQSPTHLIKTRGQQVTLRCSPISGHKSVSWYQQVLGQGPQFIFQYYEKEERGRGNFPDRFSARQFPNYSSELNVNALLLGDSALYLCASSLGGHQETQYFGPGTRLLVL.

This chain connects TRBV30 to TRBJ1-4; 7 nucleotides align to TRBD1. Germline-derived CDR1 and CDR2 are GTSNPN and SVGIG (reference sequence). Losses at the gene ends were 2 bases for V and 9 bases for J; bases not matched to a gene: 0. The CDR3 is made up of 11 amino acids. CDR3 nucleotides: TGTGCCTGGAGTAGGGGGCAAAAACTGTTTTTT. Translation: CAWSRGQKLFF.

This chain connects TRBV27 to TRBJ1-1, with a weak D call TRBD1 (6 bases). The CDR3 extends over 15 amino acids. From germline, CDR1 is MNHEY and CDR2 SMNVEV (reference sequence). Trimming cost V 6 bases and J 4 bases, with 18 bases left between them. CDR3 DNA: TGTGCCAGCAGACAGGGAGGAAATTTGGGCACTGAAGCTTTCTTT. Its translation is CASRQGGNLGTEAFF.

The chain carries TRBV6-5 and TRBJ1-6, with D perhaps matching TRBD1 (5 bases). Germline V gene sequence: CDR1 MNHEY, CDR2 SVGAGI. The CDR3 is 15 amino acids. V was cut by 2 bases and J by 7 bases, with 12 bases left in between. In nucleotides, the CDR3 is TGTGCCAGCAGTTACGGGACGGGGGTAAATTCACCCCTCCACTTT. This encodes CASSYGTGVNSPLHF.

The chain combines TRBV6-1 with TRBJ2-7; D call uncertain. The CDR3 is 12 residues long. The ends were cut back, 7 bases at V and 2 bases at J, with 9 bases in the middle. The germline gives CDR1 MNHNS, CDR2 SASEGT. CDR3 protein: CASTRKPYEQYF. The CDR3 nucleotides read TGTGCCAGCACTAGGAAACCCTACGAGCAGTACTTC.

V usage is TRBV29-1 and J usage is TRBJ1-1, with TRBD1 as a possible D gene (5 bases). Trimming stripped 7 bases from V and 0 bases from J, with 12 bases between. The CDR3 spans 13 residues. The V gene's germline CDR1 is SQVTM and CDR2 ANQGSEA. The CDR3 DNA is TGCAGCGAGAAGACAGATTTGAACACTGAAGCTTTCTTT. Amino acid sequence: CSEKTDLNTEAFF.

This clone was detected a few times. The chain joins TRBV29-1 to TRBJ1-1; D not resolved. Germline-derived CDR1 and CDR2 are SQVTM and ANQGSEA. The CDR3 extends over 12 amino acids. V lost 7 bases, J lost 4 bases, and 13 bases lay in between. The CDR3 protein is CSAQVRGTEAFF. DNA for the CDR3: TGCAGCGCCCAGGTTCGGGGCACTGAAGCTTTCTTT.

This clone came up a few times. V gene TRBV7-7 combines with J gene TRBJ2-3, with D possibly being TRBD2 (5 bases). Per germline, CDR1 SSHAT and CDR2 FNYEAQ (reference sequence). Trimming left V 5 bases short and J 2 bases short, with 14 bases between. CDR3 length equals 15 residues. CDR3 loop: CASSPSGKFTDTQYF. CDR3 DNA: TGTGCCAGCAGCCCCTCCGGGAAGTTCACAGATACGCAGTATTTT.

The chain is built from TRBV27 and TRBJ1-2; TRBD1 matches 9 bases. The germline V gene encodes CDR1 MNHEY and CDR2 SMNVEV (reference sequence). The CDR3 is made up of 13 amino acids. Trimming removed 5 bases from V and 5 bases from J; junction bases left unmatched: 3. The CDR3 is CASSRDRAYGYTF. The CDR3 region has the DNA TGTGCCAGCAGTCGGGACAGGGCTTATGGCTACACCTTC.

The rearrangement links TRBV29-1 to TRBJ2-7; D might be TRBD1 (6 bases). Trimming removed 4 bases from V and 5 bases from J, with 18 bases in between. CDR1 is SQVTM, CDR2 ANQGSEA, per germline. The CDR3 sequence is 14 residues long. The CDR3 DNA reads as TGCAGCGTTGTCGTTGGATTGGGGGCCGACGAGCAGTACTTC. It translates to CSVVVGLGADEQYF.

This chain uses TRBV7-3 with TRBJ2-3, with 9 bases identical to TRBD2. This CDR3 is 18 amino acids long. Germline trimming cut 5 bases from V and 5 bases from J; bases unmatched to any gene: 17. Germline V gives CDR1 SGHTA, CDR2 FQGTGA. The CDR3 reads CASSPQNDLAGKRDTQYF. CDR3 nucleotide sequence: TGTGCCAGCAGCCCCCAAAACGATCTAGCGGGGAAACGAGATACGCAGTATTTT.

The CDR3 nucleotides read TGTGCCAGCAGTTTAGGTCGGGGGGGCGCGGGTAATGAAGCTTTCTTT. It yields the protein CASSLGRGGAGNEAFF. The chain links TRBV27 to TRBJ1-1; possible D gene TRBD1, 6 bases. The CDR3 consists of 16 residues. The V end lost 2 bases, the J end lost 7 bases, and 20 bases lay between the germline ends. Germline-derived CDR1 and CDR2 are MNHEY and SMNVEV (reference sequence).

The V call is TRBV29-1, the J call TRBJ1-2; TRBD1 matches 11 bases. CDR1 is SQVTM and CDR2 is ANQGSEA in the germline V gene. This CDR3 comprises 15 residues. Germline trimming cut 0 bases from V and 6 bases from J; bases unmatched to any gene: 6. The CDR3 nucleotides read TGCAGCGTTGAAGATCGGACAGGGGGCTCTGATGGCTACACCTTC. It translates to CSVEDRTGGSDGYTF.

V usage is TRBV7-2 and J usage is TRBJ1-2; possibly TRBD1 for D (6 bases). V lost 5 bases, J lost 5 bases, and 18 bases lay in between. The CDR3 runs to 15 residues. Germline values: CDR1 SGHTA, CDR2 FQGNSA. DNA for the CDR3: TGTGCCAGCAGCCCGCTAGGACAGAGCACTTATGGCTACACCTTC. This encodes CASSPLGQSTYGYTF. The full variable domain, in which reference TRBV7-2 and TRBJ1-2 provide the parts outside the CDR3, is GAGVSQSPSNKVTEKGKDVELRCDPISGHTALYWYRQSLGQGLEFLIYFQGNSAPDKSGLPSDRFSAERTGGSVSTLTIQRTQQEDSAVYLCASSPLGQSTYGYTFGSGTRLTVV.

The V and J genes are TRBV27 and TRBJ2-1; D remains ambiguous. The ends were cut back, 6 bases at V and 5 bases at J, with 20 bases in the middle. Germline loops: CDR1 MNHEY, CDR2 SMNVEV (reference sequence). CDR3 length equals 16 residues. CDR3 residues: CASSENRQNPHNEQFF. CDR3 DNA: TGTGCCAGCAGCGAAAATCGGCAGAACCCACACAATGAGCAGTTCTTC.

J is TRBJ1-1 and V is TRBV6-5; D remains unclear. Germline V gene data show CDR1 as MNHEY and CDR2 as SVGAGI. V was cut by 6 bases and J by 1 base, with 9 bases left in between. CDR3 length: 13 residues. The CDR3 DNA is TGTGCCAGCAGCCCGAGAGGGAACACTGAAGCTTTCTTT. Translating gives CASSPRGNTEAFF.